The clone carrying this T cell receptor (beta chain) was counted only a few times. What it recognizes is unknown. This CDR3 region has 12 residues. J was trimmed by 8 bases and V by 3 bases; bases with no gene match: 5. Per the germline V gene, CDR1 is DFQATT and CDR2 is SNEGSKA (reference sequence). Assay: immunoSEQ multiplex PCR; the TCRdb copy retains only in-frame clones and omits some. The table shows about 79,000 clones, with around 76% occurring only once. These data come from a study of vaccination effects on CD4 cells after COVID-19. ViraFEST expansion of antigen-specific CD4+ T cells with viral peptide pools preceded sequencing. When around 10 days of culture had elapsed, CD4+ T cells were isolated. Overall study results and limits: In the late period after vaccination, infection- and vaccine-induced clones contracted markedly.

V usage is TRBV20-1 and J usage is TRBJ1-2; 8 positions agree with TRBD1. The TCR was taken from a human donor who received a COVID-19 vaccine. Source: CD4+ T cells from PBMCs cultured with HCoV-229E spike peptides, taken before COVID-19 vaccination. This CDR3 is CSASDRGKGYTF. The CDR3 DNA follows: TGCAGTGCTAGTGACAGGGGCAAGGGCTACACCTTC.